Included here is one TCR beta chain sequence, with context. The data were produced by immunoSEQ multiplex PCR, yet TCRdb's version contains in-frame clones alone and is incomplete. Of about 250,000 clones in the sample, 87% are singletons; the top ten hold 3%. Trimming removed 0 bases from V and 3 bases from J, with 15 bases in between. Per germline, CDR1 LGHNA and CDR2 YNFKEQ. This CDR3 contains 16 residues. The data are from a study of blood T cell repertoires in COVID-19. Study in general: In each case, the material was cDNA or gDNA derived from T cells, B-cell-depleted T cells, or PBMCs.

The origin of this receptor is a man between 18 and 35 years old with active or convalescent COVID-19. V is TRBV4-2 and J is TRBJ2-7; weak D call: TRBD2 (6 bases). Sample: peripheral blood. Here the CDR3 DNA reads TGTGCCAGCAGCCAAGAGGAGGTGGAGGGCTACTACGAGCAGTACTTC. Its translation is CASSQEEVEGYYEQYF.